This T cell receptor (beta chain) originates from a study of STAT3 mutations in large granular lymphocyte leukemia. Study-wide results and limits: Every T-cell large granular lymphocyte leukemia patient had at least one immunodominant TCR beta clonotype.

Comments on this clone: Its antigen is currently unknown.

V was pared by 4 bases and J by 6 bases, with 5 bases of the junction left unmatched. The CDR3 has 14 residues. CDR1 and CDR2 from the germline V gene are SGDLS and YYNGEE. Using immunoSEQ multiplex PCR, the repertoire was profiled, and TCRdb retains in-frame clones only, with some absent. The sample lists roughly 25,000 clones; about 95% were seen once. Source material: peripheral blood mononuclear cells. The sequence was collected from a man aged 35 to 55 with T-cell large granular lymphocyte leukemia. Some clones in this sample may be carry-over from other donors' samples. The V gene is TRBV9, the J gene TRBJ1-2; 11 positions match TRBD1. CDR3 amino acids: CASSPRTGGDGYTF. CDR3 bases: TGTGCCAGCAGCCCCCGGACAGGGGGCGATGGCTACACCTTC.